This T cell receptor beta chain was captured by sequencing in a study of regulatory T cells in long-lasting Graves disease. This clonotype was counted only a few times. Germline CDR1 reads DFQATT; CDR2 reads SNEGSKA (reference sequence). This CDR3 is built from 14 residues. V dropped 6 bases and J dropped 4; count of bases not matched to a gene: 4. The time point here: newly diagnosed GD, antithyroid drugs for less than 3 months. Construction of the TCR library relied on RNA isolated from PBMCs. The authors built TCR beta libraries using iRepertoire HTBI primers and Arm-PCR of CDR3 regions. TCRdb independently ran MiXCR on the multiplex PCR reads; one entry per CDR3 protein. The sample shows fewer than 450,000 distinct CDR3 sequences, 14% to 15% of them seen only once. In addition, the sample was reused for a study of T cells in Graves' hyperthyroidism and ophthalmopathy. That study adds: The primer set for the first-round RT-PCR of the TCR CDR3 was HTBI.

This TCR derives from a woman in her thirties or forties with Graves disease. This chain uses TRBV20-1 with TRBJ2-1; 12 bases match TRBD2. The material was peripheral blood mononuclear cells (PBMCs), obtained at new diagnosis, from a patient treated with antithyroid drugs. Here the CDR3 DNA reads TGCAGTGCACCGACTAGCGGGAGTTACAATGAGCAGTTCTTC. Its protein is CSAPTSGSYNEQFF.